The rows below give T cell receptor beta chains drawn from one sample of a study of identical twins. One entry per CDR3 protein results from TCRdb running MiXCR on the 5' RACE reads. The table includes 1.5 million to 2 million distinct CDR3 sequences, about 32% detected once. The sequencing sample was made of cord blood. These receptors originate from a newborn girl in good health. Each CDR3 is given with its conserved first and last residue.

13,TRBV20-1,CSARDFRGYEQYF
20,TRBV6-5,CASSYDRGYYLLDLYYEQYF
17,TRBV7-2,CASSLVAGGSSYNEQYF
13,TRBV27,CASSNGGFYGCTF
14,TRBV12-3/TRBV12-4,CASSRSGGLQPQHF
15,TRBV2,CASSDLGLVTSWQFF
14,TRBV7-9,CASSKGQGLSGYTF
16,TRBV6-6,CASRSPLAASLNEQYF
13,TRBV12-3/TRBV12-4,CASTFRAVNEQFF
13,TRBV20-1,CSARTGDSYEQFF
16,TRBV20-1,CSARGSQGLSKNIQYF
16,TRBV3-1,CASSPESEASVHEQYF
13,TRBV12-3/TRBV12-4,CASSHPLAGEQYF
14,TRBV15,CATSPGELYNEQYF
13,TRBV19,CASSISVYNGQFF
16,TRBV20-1,CSARRPAGLAYNEQFF
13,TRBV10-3,CAIGGRGHTEAFF
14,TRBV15,CATSRLGSSYGYTF
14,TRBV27,CASSWTANNYGYTF
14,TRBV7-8,CASSSREGDTEAFF
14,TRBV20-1,CSARGLASTDTQYF
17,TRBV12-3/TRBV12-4,CASSTIRLAGAQETQYF